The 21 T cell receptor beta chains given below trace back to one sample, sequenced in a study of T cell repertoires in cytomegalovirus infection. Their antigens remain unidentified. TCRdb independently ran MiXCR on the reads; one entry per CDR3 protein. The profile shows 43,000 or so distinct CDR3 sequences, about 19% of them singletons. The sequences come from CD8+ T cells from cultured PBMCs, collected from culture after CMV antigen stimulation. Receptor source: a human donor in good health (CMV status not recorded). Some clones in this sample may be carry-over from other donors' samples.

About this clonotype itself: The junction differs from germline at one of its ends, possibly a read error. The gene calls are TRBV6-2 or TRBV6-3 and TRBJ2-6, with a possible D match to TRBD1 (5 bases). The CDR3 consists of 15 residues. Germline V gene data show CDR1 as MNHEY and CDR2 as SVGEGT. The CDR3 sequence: CASSYSNSGANVLIF. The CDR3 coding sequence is TGTGCCAGCAGTTATTCCAACTCTGGGGCCAACGTCCTGATTTTC.

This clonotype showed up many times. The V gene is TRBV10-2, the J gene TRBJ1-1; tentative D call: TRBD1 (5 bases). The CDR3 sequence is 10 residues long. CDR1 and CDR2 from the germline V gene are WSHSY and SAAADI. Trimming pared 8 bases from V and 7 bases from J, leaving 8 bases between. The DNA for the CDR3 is TGCGCCAGCGGGGGTAATGAAGCTTTCTTT. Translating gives CASGGNEAFF.

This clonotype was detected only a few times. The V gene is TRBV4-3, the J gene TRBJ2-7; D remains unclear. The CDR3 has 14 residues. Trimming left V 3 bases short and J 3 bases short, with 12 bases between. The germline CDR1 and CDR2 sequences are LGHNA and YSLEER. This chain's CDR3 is CASSQGLGSYEQYF. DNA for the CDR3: TGCGCCAGCAGCCAGGGTTTGGGCAGCTACGAGCAGTACTTC.

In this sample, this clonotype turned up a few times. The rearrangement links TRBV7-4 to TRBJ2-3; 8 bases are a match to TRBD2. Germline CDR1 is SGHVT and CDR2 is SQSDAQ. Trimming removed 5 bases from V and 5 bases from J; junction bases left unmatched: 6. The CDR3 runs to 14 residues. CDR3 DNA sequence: TGTGCCAGCAGCCCTAGCGGGTCAGAAGATACGCAGTATTTT. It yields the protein CASSPSGSEDTQYF.

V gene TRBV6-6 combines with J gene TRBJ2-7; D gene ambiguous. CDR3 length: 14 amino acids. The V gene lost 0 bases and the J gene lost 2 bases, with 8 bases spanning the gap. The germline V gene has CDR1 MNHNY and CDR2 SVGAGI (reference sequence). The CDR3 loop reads CASSYSTAPYEQYF. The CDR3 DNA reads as TGTGCCAGCAGTTACTCGACGGCCCCCTACGAGCAGTACTTC.

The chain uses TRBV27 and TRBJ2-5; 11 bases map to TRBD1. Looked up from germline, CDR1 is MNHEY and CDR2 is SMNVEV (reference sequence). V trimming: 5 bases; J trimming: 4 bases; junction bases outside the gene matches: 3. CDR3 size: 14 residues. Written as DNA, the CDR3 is TGTGCCAGCAGTCCAGGGACAGGGGGAGAGACCCAGTACTTC. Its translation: CASSPGTGGETQYF.

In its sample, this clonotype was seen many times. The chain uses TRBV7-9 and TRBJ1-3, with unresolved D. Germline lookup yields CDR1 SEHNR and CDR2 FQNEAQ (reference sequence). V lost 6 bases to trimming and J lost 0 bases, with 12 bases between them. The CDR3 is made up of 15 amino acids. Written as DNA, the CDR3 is TGTGCCAGCAGGTCTCAGAACAGCTCTGGAAACACCATATATTTT. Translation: CASRSQNSSGNTIYF.

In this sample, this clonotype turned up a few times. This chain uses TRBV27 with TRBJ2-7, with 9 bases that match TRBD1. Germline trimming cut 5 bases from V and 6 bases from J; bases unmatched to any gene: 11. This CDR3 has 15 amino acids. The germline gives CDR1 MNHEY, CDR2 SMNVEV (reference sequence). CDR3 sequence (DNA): TGTGCCAGCAGTACCCGGACAGGGGTGGATTTCGAGCAGTACTTC. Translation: CASSTRTGVDFEQYF.

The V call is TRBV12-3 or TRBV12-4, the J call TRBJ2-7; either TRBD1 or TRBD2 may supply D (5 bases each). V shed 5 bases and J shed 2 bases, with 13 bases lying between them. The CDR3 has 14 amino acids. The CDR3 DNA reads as TGTGCCAGCAGTGTTGGGGGTTTCGCCTACGAGCAGTACTTC. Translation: CASSVGGFAYEQYF.

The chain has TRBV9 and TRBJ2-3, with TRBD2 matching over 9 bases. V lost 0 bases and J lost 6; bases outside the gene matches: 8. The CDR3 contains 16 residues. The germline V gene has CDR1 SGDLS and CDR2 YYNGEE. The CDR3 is CASSVDAGGNPDTQYF. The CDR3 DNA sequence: TGTGCCAGCAGCGTAGATGCGGGGGGGAATCCGGATACGCAGTATTTT.

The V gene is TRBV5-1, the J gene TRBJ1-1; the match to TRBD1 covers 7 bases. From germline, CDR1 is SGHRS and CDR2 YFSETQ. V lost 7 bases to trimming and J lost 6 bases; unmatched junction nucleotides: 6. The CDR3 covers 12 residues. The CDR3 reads CASGPGQAEAFF. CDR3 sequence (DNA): TGCGCCAGCGGACCTGGACAGGCTGAAGCTTTCTTT.

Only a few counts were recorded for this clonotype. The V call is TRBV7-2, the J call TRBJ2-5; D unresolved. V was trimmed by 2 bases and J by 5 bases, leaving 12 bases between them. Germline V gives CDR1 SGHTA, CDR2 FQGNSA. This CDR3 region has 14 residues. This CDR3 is CASSLRARQETQYF. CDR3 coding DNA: TGTGCCAGCAGCTTACGCGCGAGGCAGGAGACCCAGTACTTC.

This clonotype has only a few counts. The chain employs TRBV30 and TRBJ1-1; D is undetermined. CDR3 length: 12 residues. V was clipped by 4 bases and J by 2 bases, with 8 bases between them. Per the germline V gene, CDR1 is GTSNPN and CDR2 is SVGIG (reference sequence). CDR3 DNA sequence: TGTGCCTGGATACCAGTTAACACTGAAGCTTTCTTT. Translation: CAWIPVNTEAFF.

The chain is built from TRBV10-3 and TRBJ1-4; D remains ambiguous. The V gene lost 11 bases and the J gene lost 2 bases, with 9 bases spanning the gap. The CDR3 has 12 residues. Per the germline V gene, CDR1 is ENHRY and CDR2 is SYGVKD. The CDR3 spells CAVLGTNEKLFF. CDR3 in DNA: TGTGCCGTCCTGGGTACTAATGAAAAACTGTTTTTT.

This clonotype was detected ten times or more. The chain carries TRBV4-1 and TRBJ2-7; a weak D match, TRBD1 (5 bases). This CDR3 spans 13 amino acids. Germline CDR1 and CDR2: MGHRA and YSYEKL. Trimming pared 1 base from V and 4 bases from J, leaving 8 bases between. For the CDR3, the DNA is TGCGCCAGCAGCCAAGGCAGGGAATACGAGCAGTACTTC. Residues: CASSQGREYEQYF.

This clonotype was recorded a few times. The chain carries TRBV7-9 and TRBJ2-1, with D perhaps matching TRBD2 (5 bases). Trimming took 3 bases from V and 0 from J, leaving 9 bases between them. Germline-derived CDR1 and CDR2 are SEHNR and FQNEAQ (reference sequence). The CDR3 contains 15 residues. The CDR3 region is CASSFSDSSYNEQFF. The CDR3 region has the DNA TGTGCCAGCAGCTTTAGCGATAGCTCCTACAATGAGCAGTTCTTC. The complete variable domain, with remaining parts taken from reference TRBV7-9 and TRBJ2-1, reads DTGVSQNPRHKITKRGQNVTFRCDPISEHNRLYWYRQTLGQGPEFLTYFQNEAQLEKSRLLSDRFSAERPKGSFSTLEIQRTEQGDSAMYLCASSFSDSSYNEQFFGPGTRLTVL.

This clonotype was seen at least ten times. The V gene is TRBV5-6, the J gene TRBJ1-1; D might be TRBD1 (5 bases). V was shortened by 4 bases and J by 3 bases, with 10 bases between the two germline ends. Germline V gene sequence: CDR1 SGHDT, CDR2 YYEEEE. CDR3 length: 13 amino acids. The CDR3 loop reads CASSLRGDTEAFF. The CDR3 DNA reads TGTGCCAGCAGCCTCCGGGGGGACACTGAAGCTTTCTTT.

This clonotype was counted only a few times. CDR3 DNA: TGTGCCAGTAGTCAGGACTTCACAGGGGAGGGGTACAATGAGCAGTTCTTC. Its protein is CASSQDFTGEGYNEQFF. V and J are TRBV19 and TRBJ2-1; either TRBD1 or TRBD2 may supply D (7 bases each). The V and J ends lost 5 bases and 4 bases respectively, with 21 bases between them. The germline CDR1 and CDR2 sequences are LNHDA and SQIVND (reference sequence). The CDR3 runs 17 residues.

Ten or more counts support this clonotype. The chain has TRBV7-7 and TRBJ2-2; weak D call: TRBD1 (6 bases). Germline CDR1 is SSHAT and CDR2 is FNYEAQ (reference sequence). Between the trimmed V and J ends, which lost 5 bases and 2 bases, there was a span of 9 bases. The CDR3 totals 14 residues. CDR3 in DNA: TGTGCCAGCAGCCCAGGGGTTAACACCGGGGAGCTGTTTTTT. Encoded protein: CASSPGVNTGELFF. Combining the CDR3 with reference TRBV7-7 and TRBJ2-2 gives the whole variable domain GAGVSQSPRYKVTKRGQDVTLRCDPISSHATLYWYQQALGQGPEFLTYFNYEAQPDKSGLPSDRFSAERPEGSISTLTIQRTEQRDSAMYRCASSPGVNTGELFFGEGSRLTVL.

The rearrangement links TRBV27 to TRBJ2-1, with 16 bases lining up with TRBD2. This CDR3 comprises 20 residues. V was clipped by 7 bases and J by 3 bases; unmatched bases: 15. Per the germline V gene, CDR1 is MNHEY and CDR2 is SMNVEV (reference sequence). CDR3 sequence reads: CASKWYSGLAGGPSYNEQFF. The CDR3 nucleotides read TGTGCCAGCAAATGGTACTCGGGACTAGCGGGAGGGCCAAGCTACAATGAGCAGTTCTTC.

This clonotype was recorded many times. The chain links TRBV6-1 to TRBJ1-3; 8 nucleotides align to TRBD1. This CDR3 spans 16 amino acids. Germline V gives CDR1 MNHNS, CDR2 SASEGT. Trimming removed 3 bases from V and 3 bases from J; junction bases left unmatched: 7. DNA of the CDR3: TGTGCCAGCAGTGACAAACACAGGGGGAGTGGAAACACCATATATTTT. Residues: CASSDKHRGSGNTIYF.